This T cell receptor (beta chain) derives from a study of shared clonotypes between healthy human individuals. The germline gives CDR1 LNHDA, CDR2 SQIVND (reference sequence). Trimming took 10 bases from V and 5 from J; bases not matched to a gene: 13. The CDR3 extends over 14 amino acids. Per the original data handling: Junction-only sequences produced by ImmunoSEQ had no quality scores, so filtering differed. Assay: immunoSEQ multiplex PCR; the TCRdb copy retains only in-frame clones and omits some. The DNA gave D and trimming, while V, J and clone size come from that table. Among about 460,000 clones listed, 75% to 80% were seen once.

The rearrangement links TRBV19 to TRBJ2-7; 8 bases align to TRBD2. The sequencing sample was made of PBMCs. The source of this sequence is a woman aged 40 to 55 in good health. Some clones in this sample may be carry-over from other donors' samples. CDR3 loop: CATRLAQEGDEQYF. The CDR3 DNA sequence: TGTGCCACCCGACTAGCGCAGGAGGGGGACGAGCAGTACTTC.